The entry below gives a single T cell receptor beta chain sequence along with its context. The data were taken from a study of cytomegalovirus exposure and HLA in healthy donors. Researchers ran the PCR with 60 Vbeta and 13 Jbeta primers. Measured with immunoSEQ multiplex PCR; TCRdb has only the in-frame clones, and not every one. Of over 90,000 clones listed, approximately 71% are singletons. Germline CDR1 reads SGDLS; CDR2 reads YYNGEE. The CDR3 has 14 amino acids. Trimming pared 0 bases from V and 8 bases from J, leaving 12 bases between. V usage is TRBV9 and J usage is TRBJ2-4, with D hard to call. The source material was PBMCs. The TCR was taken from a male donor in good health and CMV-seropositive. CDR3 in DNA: TGTGCCAGCAGCGTAGAAATTGGCCAGGACATTCAGTACTTC. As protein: CASSVEIGQDIQYF.